This note documents a single T cell receptor (beta chain) sequence. The sample is drawn from a study of shared clonotypes between healthy human individuals. CD45RO-negative cells were positively selected for CCR7, leaving out terminally differentiated effector memory CD45RA+ cells. V was trimmed by 1 base and J by 0 bases, leaving 12 bases between them. The CDR3 loop spans 16 amino acids. CDR1 is MGHDK, CDR2 SYGVNS, per germline. The protocol was immunoSEQ multiplex PCR, while the TCRdb copy is restricted to in-frame clones and leaves out a portion. The data hold around 2,000,000 clones, with approximately 94% observed a single time.

The sequencing sample was made of naive CD8+ T cells sorted from blood. The receptor comes from a man aged 18 to 35 in good health. The chain uses TRBV25-1 and TRBJ1-1; no definite D call. In nucleotides, the CDR3 is TGTGCCAGCAGTGAATTTGGTGAAGGAATGAACACTGAAGCTTTCTTT. Its protein is CASSEFGEGMNTEAFF.